This paragraph covers one T cell receptor (beta chain) sequence. Its antigen is not known. This sample stems from a study of CD8+CD57+ T cells in acquired aplastic anemia. Findings of the study overall: Found in both controls and patients were around 29 CD8+ CDR3 sequences.

The template used for profiling TCR beta VDJ and CDR3 was genomic DNA. One entry per CDR3 protein results from TCRdb running MiXCR on the reads. The table lists about 160,000 distinct CDR3 sequences, approximately 40% of them singletons. The source material was sorted CD4+, CD8+, or CD8+CD57+ T cells (not recorded which) from PBMCs. The sequence was obtained from a human donor in good health.

The CDR3, as DNA: TGTGCCAGCAGCCAAGAAGGCGACGAGCAGTACTTC. It encodes CASSQEGDEQYF. The chain joins TRBV3-1 to TRBJ2-7; no definite D call. The germline V gene encodes CDR1 LGHDT and CDR2 YNNKEL (reference sequence). The length of the CDR3 is 12 residues. V was pared by 0 bases and J by 5 bases, with 5 bases between.